This T cell receptor (beta chain) was profiled in a study of blood T cells in healthy people across ages. Trimming stripped 7 bases from V and 2 bases from J, with 22 bases between. CDR1 is DFQATT and CDR2 is SNEGSKA in the germline V gene (reference sequence). The CDR3 has 16 amino acids. A second PCR, run for about 6 to 11 cycles, used a sample-barcoded 5' primer plus a J-beta primer mix. TCRdb re-derived calls from the 5' RACE reads in MiXCR, one entry per CDR3 protein. Found here are hundreds of thousands of distinct CDR3 sequences, under 30% of them singletons; the top ten hold around 14%. Findings and limits, study-wide: Donor CMV status was unknown, possibly confounding expanded clonotype changes.

A word on this clonotype: What it binds is unknown.

Each individual donor underwent a draw of roughly 10 milliliters of peripheral blood. They isolated at least 6 million PBMCs from each sample. Each sample provided at least 6 micrograms of extracted total RNA. The sample consisted of blood. The chain has TRBV20-1 and TRBJ2-3, with a weak D call TRBD2 (5 bases). The sequence was collected from an elderly woman in good health. The CDR3 loop reads CSVNPRTGKFTDTQYF. CDR3 DNA sequence: TGCAGTGTTAACCCTAGGACGGGAAAATTCACAGATACGCAGTATTTT.